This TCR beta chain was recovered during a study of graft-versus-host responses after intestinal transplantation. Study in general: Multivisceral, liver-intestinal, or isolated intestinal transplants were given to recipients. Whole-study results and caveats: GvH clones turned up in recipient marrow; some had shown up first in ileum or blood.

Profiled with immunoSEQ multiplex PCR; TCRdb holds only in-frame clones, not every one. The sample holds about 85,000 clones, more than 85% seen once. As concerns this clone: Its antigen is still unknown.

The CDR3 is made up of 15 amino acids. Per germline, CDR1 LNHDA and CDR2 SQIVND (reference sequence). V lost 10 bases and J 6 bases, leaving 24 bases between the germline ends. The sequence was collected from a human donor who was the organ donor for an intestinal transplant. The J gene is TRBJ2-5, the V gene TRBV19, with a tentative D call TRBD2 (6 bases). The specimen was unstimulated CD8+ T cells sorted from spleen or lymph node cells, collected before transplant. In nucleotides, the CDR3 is TGTGCCACCAACCCGAAGGAGGGTAATATTCAGACCCAGTACTTC. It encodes CATNPKEGNIQTQYF.